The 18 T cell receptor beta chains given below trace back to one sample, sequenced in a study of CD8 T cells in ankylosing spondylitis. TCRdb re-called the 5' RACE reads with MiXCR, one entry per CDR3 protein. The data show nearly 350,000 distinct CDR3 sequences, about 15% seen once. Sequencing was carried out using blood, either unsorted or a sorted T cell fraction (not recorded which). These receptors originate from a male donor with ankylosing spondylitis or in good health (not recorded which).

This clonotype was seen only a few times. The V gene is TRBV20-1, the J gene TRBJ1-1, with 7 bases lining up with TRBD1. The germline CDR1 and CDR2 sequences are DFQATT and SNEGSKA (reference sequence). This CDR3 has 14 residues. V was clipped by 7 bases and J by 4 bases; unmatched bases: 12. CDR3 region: CSVGDRPRGTEAFF. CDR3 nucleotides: TGCAGTGTAGGGGACAGACCAAGAGGCACTGAAGCTTTCTTT.

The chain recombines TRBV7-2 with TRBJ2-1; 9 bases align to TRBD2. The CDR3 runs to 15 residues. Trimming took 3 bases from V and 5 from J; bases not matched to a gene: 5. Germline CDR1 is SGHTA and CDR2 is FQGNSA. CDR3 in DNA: TGTGCCAGCAGCTTCTCTAGCGGGGTCCACAATGAGCAGTTCTTC. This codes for CASSFSSGVHNEQFF.

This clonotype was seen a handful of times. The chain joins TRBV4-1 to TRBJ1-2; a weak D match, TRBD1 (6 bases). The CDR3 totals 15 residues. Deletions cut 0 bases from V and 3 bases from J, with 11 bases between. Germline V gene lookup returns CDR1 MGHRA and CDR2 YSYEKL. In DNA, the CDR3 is TGCGCCAGCAGCCAAGATCGGGACAATGACTATGGCTACACCTTC. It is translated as CASSQDRDNDYGYTF.

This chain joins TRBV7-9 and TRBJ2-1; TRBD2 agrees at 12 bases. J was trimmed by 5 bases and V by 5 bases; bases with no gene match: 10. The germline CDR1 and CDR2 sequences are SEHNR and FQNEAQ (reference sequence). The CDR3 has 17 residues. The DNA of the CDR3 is TGTGCCAGCAGCAAACGGGGACTAGCGGGTTACCACAATGAGCAGTTCTTC. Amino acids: CASSKRGLAGYHNEQFF.

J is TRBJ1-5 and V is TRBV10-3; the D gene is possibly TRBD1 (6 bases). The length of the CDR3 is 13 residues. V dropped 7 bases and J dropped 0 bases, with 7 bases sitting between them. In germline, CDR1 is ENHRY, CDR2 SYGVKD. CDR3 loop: CAITGDSNQPQHF. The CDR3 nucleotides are TGTGCCATCACAGGGGATAGCAATCAGCCCCAGCATTTT.

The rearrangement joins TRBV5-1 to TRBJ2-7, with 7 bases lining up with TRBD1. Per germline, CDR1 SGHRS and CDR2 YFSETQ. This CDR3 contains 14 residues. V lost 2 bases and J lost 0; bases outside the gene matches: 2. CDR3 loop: CASSLWDSSYEQYF. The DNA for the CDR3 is TGCGCCAGCAGCTTATGGGACAGCTCCTACGAGCAGTACTTC.

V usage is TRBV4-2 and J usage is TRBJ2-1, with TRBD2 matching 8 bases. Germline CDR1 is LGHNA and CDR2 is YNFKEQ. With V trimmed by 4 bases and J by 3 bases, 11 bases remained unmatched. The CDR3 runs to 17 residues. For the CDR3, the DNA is TGTGCCAGCAGCCCTCTTAGGGGTAGCGGGAACTACAATGAGCAGTTCTTC. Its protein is CASSPLRGSGNYNEQFF.

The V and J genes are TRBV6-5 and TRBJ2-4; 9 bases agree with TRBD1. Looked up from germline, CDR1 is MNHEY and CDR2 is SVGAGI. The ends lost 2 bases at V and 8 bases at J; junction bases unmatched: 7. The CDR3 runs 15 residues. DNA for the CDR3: TGTGCCAGCAGTTACGGGGGACAGGGAAGGGACATTCAGTACTTC. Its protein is CASSYGGQGRDIQYF.

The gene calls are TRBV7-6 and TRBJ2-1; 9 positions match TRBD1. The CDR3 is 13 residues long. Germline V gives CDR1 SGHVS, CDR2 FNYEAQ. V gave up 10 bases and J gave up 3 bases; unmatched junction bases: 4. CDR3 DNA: TGTGCCACCGGGACAGGGATCTACAATGAGCAGTTCTTC. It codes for CATGTGIYNEQFF.

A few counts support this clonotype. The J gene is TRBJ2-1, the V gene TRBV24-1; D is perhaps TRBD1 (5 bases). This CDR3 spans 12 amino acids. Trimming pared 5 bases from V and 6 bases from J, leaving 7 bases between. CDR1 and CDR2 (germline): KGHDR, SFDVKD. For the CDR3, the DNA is TGTGCCACCAGTGCAAGGGGCAATGAGCAGTTCTTC. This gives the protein CATSARGNEQFF.

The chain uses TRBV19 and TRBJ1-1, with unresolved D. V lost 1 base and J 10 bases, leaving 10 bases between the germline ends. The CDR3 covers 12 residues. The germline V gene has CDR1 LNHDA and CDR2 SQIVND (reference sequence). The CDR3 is CASSIVLGRAFF. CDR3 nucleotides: TGTGCCAGTAGTATAGTTTTGGGGAGAGCTTTCTTT. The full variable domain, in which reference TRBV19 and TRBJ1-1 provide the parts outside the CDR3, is DGGITQSPKYLFRKEGQNVTLSCEQNLNHDAMYWYRQDPGQGLRLIYYSQIVNDFQKGDIAEGYSVSREKKESFPLTVTSAQKNPTAFYLCASSIVLGRAFFGQGTRLTVV.

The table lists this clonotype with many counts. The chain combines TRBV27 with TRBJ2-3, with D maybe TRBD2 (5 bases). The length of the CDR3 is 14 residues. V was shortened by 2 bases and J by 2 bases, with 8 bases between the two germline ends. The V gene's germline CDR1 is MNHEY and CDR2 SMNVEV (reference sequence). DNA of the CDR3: TGTGCCAGCAGTTTAGGGCGGGTCACAGATACGCAGTATTTT. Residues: CASSLGRVTDTQYF.

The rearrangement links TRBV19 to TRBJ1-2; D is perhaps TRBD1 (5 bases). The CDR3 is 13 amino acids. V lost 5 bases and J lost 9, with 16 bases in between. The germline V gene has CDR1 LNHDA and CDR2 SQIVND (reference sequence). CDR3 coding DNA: TGTGCCAGTAGTCCTGGGACGGTAGAGAGCTACACCTTC. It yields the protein CASSPGTVESYTF. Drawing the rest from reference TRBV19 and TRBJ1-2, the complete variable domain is DGGITQSPKYLFRKEGQNVTLSCEQNLNHDAMYWYRQDPGQGLRLIYYSQIVNDFQKGDIAEGYSVSREKKESFPLTVTSAQKNPTAFYLCASSPGTVESYTFGSGTRLTVV.

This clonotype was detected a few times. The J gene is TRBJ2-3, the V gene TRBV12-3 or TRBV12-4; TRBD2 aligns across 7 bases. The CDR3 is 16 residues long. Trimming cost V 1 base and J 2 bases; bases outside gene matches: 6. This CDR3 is CASSLGASGLTDTQYF. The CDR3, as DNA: TGTGCCAGCAGTTTAGGGGCTAGCGGACTCACAGATACGCAGTATTTT.

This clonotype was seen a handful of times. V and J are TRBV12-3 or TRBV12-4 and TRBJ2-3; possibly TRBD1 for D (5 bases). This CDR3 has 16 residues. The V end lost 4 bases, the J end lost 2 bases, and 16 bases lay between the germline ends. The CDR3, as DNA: TGTGCCAGCAGTTGGGGCGGTAATGGAAACACAGATACGCAGTATTTT. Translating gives CASSWGGNGNTDTQYF.

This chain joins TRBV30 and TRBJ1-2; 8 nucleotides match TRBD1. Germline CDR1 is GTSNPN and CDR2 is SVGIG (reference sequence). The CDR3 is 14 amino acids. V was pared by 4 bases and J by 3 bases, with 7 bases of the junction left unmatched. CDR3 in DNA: TGTGCCTGGAACCAGGACAGGGAGTACTATGGCTACACCTTC. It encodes CAWNQDREYYGYTF.

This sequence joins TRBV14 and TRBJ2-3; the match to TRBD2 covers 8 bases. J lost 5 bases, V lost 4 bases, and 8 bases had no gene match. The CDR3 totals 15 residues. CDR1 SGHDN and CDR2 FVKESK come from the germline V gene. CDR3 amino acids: CASSPGGARGDTQYF. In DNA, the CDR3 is TGTGCCAGCAGCCCCGGGGGGGCCCGGGGAGATACGCAGTATTTT.

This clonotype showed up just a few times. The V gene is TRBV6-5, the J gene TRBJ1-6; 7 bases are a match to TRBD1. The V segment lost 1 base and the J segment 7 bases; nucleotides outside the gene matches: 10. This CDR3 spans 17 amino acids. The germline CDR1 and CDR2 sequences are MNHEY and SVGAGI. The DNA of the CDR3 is TGTGCCAGCAGTTACTTGGGGGGAAGGGGGCCGAATTCACCCCTCCACTTT. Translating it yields CASSYLGGRGPNSPLHF.